This TCR beta chain was obtained from a study of monozygotic twins with inflammatory bowel disease. Template switching was used to attach UMIs, which incorporated a 6-nucleotide sample barcode. TCRdb reprocessed the 5' RACE reads; each CDR3 protein has one entry and no DNA is given. The sample has tens of thousands of distinct CDR3 sequences. Germline V lookup: CDR1 SGHNT, CDR2 YYREEE (reference sequence). This CDR3 contains 12 residues. The source is a human donor with ulcerative colitis or Crohn's disease, or a healthy co-twin of an affected twin (not recorded which). This chain links TRBV5-4 with TRBJ1-5. Sequencing input: blood. This CDR3 reads CASSLDGQPQHF.